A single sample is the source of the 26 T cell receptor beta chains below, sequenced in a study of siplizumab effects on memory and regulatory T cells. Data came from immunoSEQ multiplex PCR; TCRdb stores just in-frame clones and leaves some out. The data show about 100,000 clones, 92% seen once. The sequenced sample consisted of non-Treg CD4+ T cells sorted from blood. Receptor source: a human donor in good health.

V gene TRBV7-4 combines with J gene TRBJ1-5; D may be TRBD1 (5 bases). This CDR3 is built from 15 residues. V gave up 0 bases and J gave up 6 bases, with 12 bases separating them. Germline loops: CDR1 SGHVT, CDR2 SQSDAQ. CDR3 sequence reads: CASSLAMEGSQPQHF. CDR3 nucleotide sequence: TGTGCCAGCAGCTTAGCCATGGAGGGGAGTCAGCCCCAGCATTTT.

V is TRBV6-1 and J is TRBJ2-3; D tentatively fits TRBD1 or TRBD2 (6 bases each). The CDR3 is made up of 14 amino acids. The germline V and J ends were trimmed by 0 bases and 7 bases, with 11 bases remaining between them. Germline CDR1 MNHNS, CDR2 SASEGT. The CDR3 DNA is TGTGCCAGCAGTGAAGCAGGGGGGACGAATACGCAGTATTTT. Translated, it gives CASSEAGGTNTQYF.

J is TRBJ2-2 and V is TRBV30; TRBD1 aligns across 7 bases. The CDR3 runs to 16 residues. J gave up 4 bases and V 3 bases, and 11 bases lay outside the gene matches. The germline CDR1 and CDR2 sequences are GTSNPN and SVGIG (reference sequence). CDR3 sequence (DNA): TGTGCCTGGAGGAGAGTGGGACAGACAGCCACCGGGGAGCTGTTTTTT. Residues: CAWRRVGQTATGELFF.

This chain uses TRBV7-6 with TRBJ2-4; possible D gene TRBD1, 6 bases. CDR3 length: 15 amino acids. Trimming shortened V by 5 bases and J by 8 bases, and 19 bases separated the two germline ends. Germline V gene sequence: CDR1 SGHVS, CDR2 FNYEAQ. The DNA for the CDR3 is TGTGCCAGCAGCCGAACACAGGGTCTCTCGCACATTCAGTACTTC. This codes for CASSRTQGLSHIQYF. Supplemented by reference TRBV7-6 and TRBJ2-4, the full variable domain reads GAGVSQSPRYKVTKRGQDVALRCDPISGHVSLYWYRQALGQGPEFLTYFNYEAQQDKSGLPNDRFSAERPEGSISTLTIQRTEQRDSAMYRCASSRTQGLSHIQYFGAGTRLSVL.

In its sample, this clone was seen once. This chain's CDR3 is CASSHLAGANTGELFF. CDR3 nucleotides: TGTGCCAGCAGTCATCTAGCGGGGGCGAACACCGGGGAGCTGTTTTTT. The rearrangement uses TRBV2 and TRBJ2-2; 10 bases line up with TRBD2. Germline V gene sequence: CDR1 SNHLY, CDR2 FYNNEI. The J segment lost 0 bases and the V segment lost 5 bases, leaving 3 bases of the junction unmatched. The CDR3 consists of 16 residues.

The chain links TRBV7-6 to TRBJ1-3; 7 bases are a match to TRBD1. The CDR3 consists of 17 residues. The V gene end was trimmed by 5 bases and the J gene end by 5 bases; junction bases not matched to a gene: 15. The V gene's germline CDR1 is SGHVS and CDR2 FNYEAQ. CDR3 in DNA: TGTGCCAGCAGCCTTGGGGCTAGGACAGGTTCGAGAAACACCATATATTTT. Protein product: CASSLGARTGSRNTIYF.

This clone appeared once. For the CDR3, the DNA is TGTGCCAGCAGCCAGGGACCGATGAACACTGAAGCTTTCTTT. It yields the protein CASSQGPMNTEAFF. J is TRBJ1-1 and V is TRBV6-1, with a tentative D call TRBD1 (5 bases). The CDR3 loop spans 14 amino acids. V lost 6 bases and J lost 0, with 11 bases in between. Germline V gene sequence: CDR1 MNHNS, CDR2 SASEGT.

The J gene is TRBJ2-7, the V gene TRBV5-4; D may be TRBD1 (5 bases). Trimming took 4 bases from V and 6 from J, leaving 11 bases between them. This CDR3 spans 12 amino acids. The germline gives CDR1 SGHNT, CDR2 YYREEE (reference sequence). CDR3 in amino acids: CASSLSGAEQYF. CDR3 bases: TGTGCCAGCAGCCTCAGTGGGGCCGAGCAGTACTTC.

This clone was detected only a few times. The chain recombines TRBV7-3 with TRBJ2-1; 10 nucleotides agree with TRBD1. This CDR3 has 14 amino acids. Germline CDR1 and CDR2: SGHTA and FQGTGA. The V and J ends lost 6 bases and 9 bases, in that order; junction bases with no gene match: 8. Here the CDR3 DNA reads TGTGCCAGCAGAACAGGGACAGGGGTTGGTGAGCAGTTCTTC. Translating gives CASRTGTGVGEQFF.

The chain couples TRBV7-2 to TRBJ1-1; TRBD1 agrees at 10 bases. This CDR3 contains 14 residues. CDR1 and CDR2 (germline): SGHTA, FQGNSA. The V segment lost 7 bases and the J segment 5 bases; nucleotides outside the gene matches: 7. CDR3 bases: TGTGCCAGCAACCCTGGACAGGGGGAAACTGAAGCTTTCTTT. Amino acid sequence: CASNPGQGETEAFF.

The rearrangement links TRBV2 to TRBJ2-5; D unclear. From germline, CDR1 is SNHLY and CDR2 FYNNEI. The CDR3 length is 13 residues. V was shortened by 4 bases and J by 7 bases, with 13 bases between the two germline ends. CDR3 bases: TGTGCCAGCAGTGCAAGGGAAGTCGGGACCCAGTACTTC. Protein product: CASSAREVGTQYF. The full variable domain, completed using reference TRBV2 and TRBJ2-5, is EPEVTQTPSHQVTQMGQEVILRCVPISNHLYFYWYRQILGQKVEFLVSFYNNEISEKSEIFDDQFSVERPDGSNFTLKIRSTKLEDSAMYFCASSAREVGTQYFGPGTRLLVL.

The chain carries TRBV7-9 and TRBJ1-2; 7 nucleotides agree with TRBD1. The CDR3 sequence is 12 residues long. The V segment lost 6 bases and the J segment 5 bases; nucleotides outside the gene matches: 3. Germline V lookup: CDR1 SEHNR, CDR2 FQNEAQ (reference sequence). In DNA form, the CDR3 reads TGTGCCAGCAGTAGACAGGGTTATGGCTACACCTTC. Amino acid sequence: CASSRQGYGYTF.

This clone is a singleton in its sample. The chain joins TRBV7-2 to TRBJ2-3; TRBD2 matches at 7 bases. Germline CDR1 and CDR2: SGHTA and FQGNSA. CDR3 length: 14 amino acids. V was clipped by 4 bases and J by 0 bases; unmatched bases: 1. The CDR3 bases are TGTGCCAGCAGCTGGGGGGGGAGCACAGATACGCAGTATTTT. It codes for CASSWGGSTDTQYF.

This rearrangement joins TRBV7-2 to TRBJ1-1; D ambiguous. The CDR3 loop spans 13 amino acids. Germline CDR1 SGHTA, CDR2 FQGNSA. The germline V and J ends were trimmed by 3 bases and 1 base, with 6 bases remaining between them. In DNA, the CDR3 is TGTGCCAGCAGCTTCTACAGGAACACTGAAGCTTTCTTT. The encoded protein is CASSFYRNTEAFF.

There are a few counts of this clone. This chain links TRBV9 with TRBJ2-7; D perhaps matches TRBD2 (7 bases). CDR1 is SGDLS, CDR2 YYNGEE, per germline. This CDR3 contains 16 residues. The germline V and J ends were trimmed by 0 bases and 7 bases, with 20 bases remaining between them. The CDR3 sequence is CASSVAGGGLIGEQYF. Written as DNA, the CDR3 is TGTGCCAGCAGCGTAGCTGGGGGGGGCCTCATAGGGGAGCAGTACTTC.

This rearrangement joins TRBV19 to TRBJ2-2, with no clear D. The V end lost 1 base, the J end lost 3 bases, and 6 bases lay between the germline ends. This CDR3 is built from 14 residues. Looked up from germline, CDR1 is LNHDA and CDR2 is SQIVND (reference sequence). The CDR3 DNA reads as TGTGCCAGTAGTATAGGGGCCGACACCGGGGAGCTGTTTTTT. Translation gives CASSIGADTGELFF.

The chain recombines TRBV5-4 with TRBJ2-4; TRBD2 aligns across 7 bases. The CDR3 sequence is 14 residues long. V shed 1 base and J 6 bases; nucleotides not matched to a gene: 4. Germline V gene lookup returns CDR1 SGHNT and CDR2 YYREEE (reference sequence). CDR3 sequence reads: CASSLPGEGNIQYF. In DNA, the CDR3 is TGTGCCAGCAGCTTGCCCGGGGAGGGAAACATTCAGTACTTC.

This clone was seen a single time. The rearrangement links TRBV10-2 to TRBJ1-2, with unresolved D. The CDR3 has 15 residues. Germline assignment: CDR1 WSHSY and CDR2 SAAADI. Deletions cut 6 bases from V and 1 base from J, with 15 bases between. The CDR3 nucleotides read TGCGCCAGCAGGCCACTTACCCTTCATAACTATGGCTACACCTTC. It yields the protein CASRPLTLHNYGYTF.

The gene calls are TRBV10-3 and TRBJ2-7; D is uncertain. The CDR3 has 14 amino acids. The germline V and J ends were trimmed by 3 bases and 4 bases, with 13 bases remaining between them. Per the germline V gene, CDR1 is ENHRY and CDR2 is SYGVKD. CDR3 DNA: TGTGCCATCAGTGACGATCGAGCTCGTTACGAGCAGTACTTC. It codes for CAISDDRARYEQYF.

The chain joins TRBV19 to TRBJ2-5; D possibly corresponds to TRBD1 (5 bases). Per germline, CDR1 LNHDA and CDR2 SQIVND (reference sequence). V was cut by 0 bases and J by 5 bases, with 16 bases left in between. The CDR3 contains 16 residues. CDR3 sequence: CASSIDPQGLRETQYF. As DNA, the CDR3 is TGTGCCAGTAGTATAGATCCCCAGGGCCTTCGGGAGACCCAGTACTTC.

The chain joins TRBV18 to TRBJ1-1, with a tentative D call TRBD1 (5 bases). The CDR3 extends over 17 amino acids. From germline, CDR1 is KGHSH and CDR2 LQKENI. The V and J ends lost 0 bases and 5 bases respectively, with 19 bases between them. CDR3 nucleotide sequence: TGTGCCAGCTCACCACCCCAGGGTTTACGCCAAGGGACTGAAGCTTTCTTT. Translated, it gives CASSPPQGLRQGTEAFF. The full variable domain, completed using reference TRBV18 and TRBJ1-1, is NAGVMQNPRHLVRRRGQEARLRCSPMKGHSHVYWYRQLPEEGLKFMVYLQKENIIDESGMPKERFSAEFPKEGPSILRIQQVVRGDSAAYFCASSPPQGLRQGTEAFFGQGTRLTVV.

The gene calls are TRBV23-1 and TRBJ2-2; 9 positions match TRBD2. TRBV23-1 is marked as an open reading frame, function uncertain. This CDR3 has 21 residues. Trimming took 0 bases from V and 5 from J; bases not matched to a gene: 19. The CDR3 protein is CASSQSSPGRIIGLATGELFF. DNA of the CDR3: TGCGCCAGCAGTCAATCAAGTCCAGGGAGGATAATTGGACTAGCGACCGGGGAGCTGTTTTTT.

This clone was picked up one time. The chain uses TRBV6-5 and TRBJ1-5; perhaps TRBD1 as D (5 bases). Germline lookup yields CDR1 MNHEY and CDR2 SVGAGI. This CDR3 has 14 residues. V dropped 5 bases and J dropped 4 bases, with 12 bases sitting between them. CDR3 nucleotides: TGTGCCAGCAGTCCGGGGCACCTTAATCAGCCCCAGCATTTT. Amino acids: CASSPGHLNQPQHF.

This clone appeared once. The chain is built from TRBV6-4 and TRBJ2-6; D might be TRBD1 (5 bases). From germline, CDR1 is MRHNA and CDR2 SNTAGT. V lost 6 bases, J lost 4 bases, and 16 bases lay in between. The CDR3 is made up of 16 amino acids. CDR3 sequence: CASSPFAGSGANVLTF. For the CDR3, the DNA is TGTGCCAGCAGCCCCTTTGCAGGGTCCGGGGCCAACGTCCTGACTTTC.

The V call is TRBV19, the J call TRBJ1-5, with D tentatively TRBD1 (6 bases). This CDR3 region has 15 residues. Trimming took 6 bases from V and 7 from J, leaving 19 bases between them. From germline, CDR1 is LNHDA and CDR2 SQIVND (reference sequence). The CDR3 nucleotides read TGTGCCAGTAGGACTCCGGGACAATCGGGACAGCCCCAGCATTTT. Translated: CASRTPGQSGQPQHF.

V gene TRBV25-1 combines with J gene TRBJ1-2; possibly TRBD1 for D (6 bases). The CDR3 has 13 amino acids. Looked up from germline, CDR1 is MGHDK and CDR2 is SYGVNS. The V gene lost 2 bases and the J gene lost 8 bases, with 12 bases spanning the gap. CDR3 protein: CASSELDSSGYTF. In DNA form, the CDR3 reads TGTGCCAGCAGTGAACTGGACAGCAGCGGCTACACCTTC.